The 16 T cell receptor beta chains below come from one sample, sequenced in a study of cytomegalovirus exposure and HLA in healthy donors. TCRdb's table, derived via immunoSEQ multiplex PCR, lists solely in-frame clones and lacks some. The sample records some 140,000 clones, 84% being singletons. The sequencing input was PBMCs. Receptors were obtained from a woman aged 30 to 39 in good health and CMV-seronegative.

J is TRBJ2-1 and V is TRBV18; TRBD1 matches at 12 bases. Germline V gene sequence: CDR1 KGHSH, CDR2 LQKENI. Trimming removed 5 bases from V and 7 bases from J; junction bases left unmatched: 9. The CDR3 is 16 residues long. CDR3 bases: TGTGCCAGCTCAGAACCGGGACAGGGGGCGAGGAATGAGCAGTTCTTC. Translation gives CASSEPGQGARNEQFF.

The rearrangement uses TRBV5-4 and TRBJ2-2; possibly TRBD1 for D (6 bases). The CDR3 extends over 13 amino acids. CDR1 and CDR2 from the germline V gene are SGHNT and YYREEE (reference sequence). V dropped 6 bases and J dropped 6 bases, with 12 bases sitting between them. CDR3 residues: CASNIQGSGELFF. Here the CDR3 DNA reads TGTGCCAGCAACATACAGGGATCCGGGGAGCTGTTTTTT.

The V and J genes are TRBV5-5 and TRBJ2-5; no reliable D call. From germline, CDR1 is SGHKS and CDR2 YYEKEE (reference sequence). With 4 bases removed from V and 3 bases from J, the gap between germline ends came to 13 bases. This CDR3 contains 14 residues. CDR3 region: CASSPFEVEETQYF. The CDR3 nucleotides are TGTGCCAGCAGCCCATTCGAGGTCGAAGAGACCCAGTACTTC.

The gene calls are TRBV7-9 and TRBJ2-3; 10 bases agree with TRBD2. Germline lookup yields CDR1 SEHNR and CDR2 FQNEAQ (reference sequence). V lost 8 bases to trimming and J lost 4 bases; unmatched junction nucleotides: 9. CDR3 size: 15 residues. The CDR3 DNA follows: TGTGCCAGCCGGGGGCTAGCGGGGGTAGCAGATACGCAGTATTTT. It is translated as CASRGLAGVADTQYF.

DNA of the CDR3: TGTGCCTGGGGACAGGGCCATCCTACACTGTTTTTT. It translates to CAWGQGHPTLFF. This chain joins TRBV30 and TRBJ1-4; 8 bases match TRBD1. Germline V gives CDR1 GTSNPN, CDR2 SVGIG (reference sequence). The ends lost 5 bases at V and 13 bases at J; junction bases unmatched: 9. CDR3 length: 12 residues.

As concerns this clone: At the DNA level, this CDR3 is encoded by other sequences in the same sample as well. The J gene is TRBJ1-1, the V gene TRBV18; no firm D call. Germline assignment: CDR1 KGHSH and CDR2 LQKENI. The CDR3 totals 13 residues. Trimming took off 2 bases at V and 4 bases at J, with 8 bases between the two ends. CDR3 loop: CASSPTIGTEAFF. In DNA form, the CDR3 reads TGTGCCAGCTCACCAACTATAGGCACTGAAGCTTTCTTT.

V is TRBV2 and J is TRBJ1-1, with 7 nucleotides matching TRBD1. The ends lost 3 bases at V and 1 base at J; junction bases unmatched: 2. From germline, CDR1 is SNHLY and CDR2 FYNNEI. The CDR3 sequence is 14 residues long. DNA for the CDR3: TGTGCCAGCAGTGAGACAGGGAGGAACACTGAAGCTTTCTTT. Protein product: CASSETGRNTEAFF.

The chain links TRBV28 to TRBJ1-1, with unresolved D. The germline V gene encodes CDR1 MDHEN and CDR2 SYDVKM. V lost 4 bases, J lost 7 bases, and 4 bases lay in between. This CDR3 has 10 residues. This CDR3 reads CASSSIEAFF. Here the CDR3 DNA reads TGTGCCAGCAGTTCCATTGAAGCTTTCTTT.

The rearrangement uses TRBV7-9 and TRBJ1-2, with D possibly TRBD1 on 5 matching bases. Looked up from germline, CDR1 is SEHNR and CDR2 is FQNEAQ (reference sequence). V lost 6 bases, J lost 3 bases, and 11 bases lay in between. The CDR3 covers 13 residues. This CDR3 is CASRRGGDYGYTF. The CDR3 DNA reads TGTGCCAGCAGACGGGGGGGAGACTATGGCTACACCTTC.

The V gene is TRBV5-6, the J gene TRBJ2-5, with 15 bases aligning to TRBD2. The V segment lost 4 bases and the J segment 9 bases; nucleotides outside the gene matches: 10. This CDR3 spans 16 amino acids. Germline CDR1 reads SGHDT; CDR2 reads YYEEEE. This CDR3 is CASSLGLAGGFQAQYF. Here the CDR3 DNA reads TGTGCCAGCAGCCTAGGACTAGCGGGGGGGTTTCAGGCCCAGTACTTC.

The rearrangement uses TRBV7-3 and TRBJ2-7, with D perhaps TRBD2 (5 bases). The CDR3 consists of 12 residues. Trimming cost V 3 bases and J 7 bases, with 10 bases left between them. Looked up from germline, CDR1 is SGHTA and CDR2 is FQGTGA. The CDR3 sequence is CASSLGTGEQYF. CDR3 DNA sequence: TGTGCCAGCAGCTTGGGTACGGGGGAGCAGTACTTC.

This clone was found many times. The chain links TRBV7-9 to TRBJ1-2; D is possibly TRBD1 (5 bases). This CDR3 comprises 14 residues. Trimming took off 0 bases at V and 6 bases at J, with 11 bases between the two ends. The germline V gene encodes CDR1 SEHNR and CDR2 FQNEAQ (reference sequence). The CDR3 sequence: CASSLARQRNGYTF. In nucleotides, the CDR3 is TGTGCCAGCAGCTTAGCGAGACAGAGGAATGGCTACACCTTC.

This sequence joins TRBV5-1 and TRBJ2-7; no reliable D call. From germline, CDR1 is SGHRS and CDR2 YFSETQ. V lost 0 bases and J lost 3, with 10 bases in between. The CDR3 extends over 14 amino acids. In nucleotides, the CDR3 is TGCGCCAGCAGCTTGGACGCCAGGCACTACGAGCAGTACTTC. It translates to CASSLDARHYEQYF. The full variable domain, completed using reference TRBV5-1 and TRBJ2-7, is KAGVTQTPRYLIKTRGQQVTLSCSPISGHRSVSWYQQTPGQGLQFLFEYFSETQRNKGNFPGRFSGRQFSNSRSEMNVSTLELGDSALYLCASSLDARHYEQYFGPGTRLTVT.

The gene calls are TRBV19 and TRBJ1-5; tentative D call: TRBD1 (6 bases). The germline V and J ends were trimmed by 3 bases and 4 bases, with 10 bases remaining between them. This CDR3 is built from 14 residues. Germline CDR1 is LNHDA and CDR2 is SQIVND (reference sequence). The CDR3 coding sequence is TGTGCCAGTAGTATTGGACAGAGAAATCAGCCCCAGCATTTT. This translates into CASSIGQRNQPQHF.

The CDR3 spells CASSKTGGTSYEQYF. In DNA, the CDR3 is TGCGCCAGCAGCAAGACAGGGGGGACGTCCTACGAGCAGTACTTC. V and J are TRBV5-1 and TRBJ2-7, with 9 bases that match TRBD1. CDR3 length: 15 residues. V shed 4 bases and J 1 base; nucleotides not matched to a gene: 6. The V gene's germline CDR1 is SGHRS and CDR2 YFSETQ. The variable domain in full, with the rest retrieved from reference TRBV5-1 and TRBJ2-7, is KAGVTQTPRYLIKTRGQQVTLSCSPISGHRSVSWYQQTPGQGLQFLFEYFSETQRNKGNFPGRFSGRQFSNSRSEMNVSTLELGDSALYLCASSKTGGTSYEQYFGPGTRLTVT.

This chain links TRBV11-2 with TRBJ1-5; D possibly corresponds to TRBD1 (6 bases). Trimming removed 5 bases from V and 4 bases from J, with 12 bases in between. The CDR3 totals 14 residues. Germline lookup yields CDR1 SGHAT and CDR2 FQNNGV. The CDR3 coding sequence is TGTGCCAGCAGCGCCGGGACATTTAATCAGCCCCAGCATTTT. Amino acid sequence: CASSAGTFNQPQHF. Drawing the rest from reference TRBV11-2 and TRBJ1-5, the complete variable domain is EAGVAQSPRYKIIEKRQSVAFWCNPISGHATLYWYQQILGQGPKLLIQFQNNGVVDDSQLPKDRFSAERLKGVDSTLKIQPAKLEDSAVYLCASSAGTFNQPQHFGDGTRLSIL.